Presented here are 28 T cell receptor beta chains from one specimen sequenced in a study of T cell repertoires in cytomegalovirus infection. TCRdb called the reads again in MiXCR, with one record for every CDR3 protein. Of 400,000 to 550,000 distinct CDR3 sequences in the sample, about 10% were seen once. Sequenced material: PBMCs. These receptors were collected from a human donor in good health (CMV status not recorded). Some clones in this sample may be carry-over from other donors' samples.

This clonotype has a count of ten or more. J is TRBJ2-1 and V is TRBV11-1; D is unclear. Trimming took off 1 base at V and 6 bases at J, with 10 bases between the two ends. Germline V gene data show CDR1 as SGHAT and CDR2 as FQDESV (reference sequence). CDR3 length equals 14 residues. As DNA, the CDR3 is TGTGCCAGCAGCTTAGATTTGCCTGTCAATGAGCAGTTCTTC. Protein: CASSLDLPVNEQFF.

V gene TRBV20-1 combines with J gene TRBJ1-5; unclear D gene. This CDR3 contains 15 residues. Between the trimmed V and J ends, which lost 0 bases and 9 bases, there was a span of 18 bases. The germline CDR1 and CDR2 sequences are DFQATT and SNEGSKA (reference sequence). The CDR3: CSARDRGGPLRPQHF. The CDR3 DNA follows: TGCAGTGCTAGAGACCGGGGAGGGCCACTGAGGCCCCAGCATTTT.

This clonotype was seen a few times. The V and J genes are TRBV3-1 and TRBJ2-1, with 9 nucleotides matching TRBD2. V dropped 0 bases and J dropped 0; count of bases not matched to a gene: 9. This CDR3 region has 19 residues. CDR1 is LGHDT and CDR2 is YNNKEL in the germline V gene (reference sequence). The CDR3 bases are TGTGCCAGCAGCCAAGATCGGACTAGCGTAAAGAGCTCCTACAATGAGCAGTTCTTC. It encodes CASSQDRTSVKSSYNEQFF.

This clonotype was seen a few times. This rearrangement joins TRBV9 to TRBJ1-2; 8 nucleotides agree with TRBD1. The CDR3 is 16 amino acids. Germline V lookup: CDR1 SGDLS, CDR2 YYNGEE. J was trimmed by 1 base and V by 4 bases; bases with no gene match: 9. Written as DNA, the CDR3 is TGTGCCAGCAGCTCTTCGGGACAGGCGCTTAACTATGGCTACACCTTC. Its translation: CASSSSGQALNYGYTF.

This clonotype was seen only a few times. The rearrangement uses TRBV29-1 and TRBJ1-1, with D unclear. From germline, CDR1 is SQVTM and CDR2 ANQGSEA. Trimming stripped 2 bases from V and 1 base from J, with 2 bases between. The CDR3 contains 11 residues. The CDR3 is CSVEKNTEAFF. CDR3 DNA sequence: TGCAGCGTTGAAAAGAACACTGAAGCTTTCTTT.

In its sample, this clonotype was seen many times. The rearrangement links TRBV6-1 to TRBJ2-7, with 9 bases that match TRBD2. The CDR3 is 15 residues long. Trimming cost V 2 bases and J 1 base; bases outside gene matches: 3. CDR1 is MNHNS, CDR2 SASEGT, per germline. The CDR3 is CASSELSGSSYEQYF. CDR3 nucleotide sequence: TGTGCCAGCAGTGAACTTAGCGGGAGTTCCTACGAGCAGTACTTC.

This clonotype has just a few counts. The chain combines TRBV28 with TRBJ2-5; 10 bases agree with TRBD1. Germline V gene sequence: CDR1 MDHEN, CDR2 SYDVKM. V trimming: 5 bases; J trimming: 9 bases; junction bases outside the gene matches: 12. The CDR3 runs to 15 residues. The CDR3 DNA reads as TGTGCCAGCAGTGCCCCGGGACAGGGGCTTTTCGCCCAGTACTTC. The encoded protein is CASSAPGQGLFAQYF.

At least ten counts were recorded for this clonotype. The chain has TRBV28 and TRBJ2-3; D remains unclear. The CDR3 sequence is 16 residues long. Trimming shortened V by 7 bases and J by 4 bases, and 21 bases separated the two germline ends. Germline CDR1 reads MDHEN; CDR2 reads SYDVKM. The CDR3: CASTPMAFPGPDTQYF. The CDR3, as DNA: TGTGCCAGCACCCCGATGGCCTTCCCGGGCCCAGATACGCAGTATTTT.

This clonotype was seen ten or more times. The chain carries TRBV14 and TRBJ2-1, with 7 nucleotides matching TRBD2. J lost 8 bases, V lost 6 bases, and 7 bases had no gene match. Germline values: CDR1 SGHDN, CDR2 FVKESK. The length of the CDR3 is 13 residues. CDR3 sequence: CASSFGGIDEQFF. CDR3 nucleotides: TGTGCCAGCAGTTTCGGGGGGATCGATGAGCAGTTCTTC.

This clonotype has a handful of counts. V usage is TRBV20-1 and J usage is TRBJ2-3; TRBD2 matches 10 bases. V lost 6 bases, J lost 0 bases, and 12 bases stayed unmatched. The CDR3 contains 17 residues. The germline CDR1 and CDR2 sequences are DFQATT and SNEGSKA (reference sequence). The CDR3: CSANNPVTSGSTDTQYF. CDR3 nucleotide sequence: TGCAGTGCCAACAACCCCGTGACTAGCGGGAGCACAGATACGCAGTATTTT.

The chain joins TRBV7-9 to TRBJ1-1; D unresolved. CDR1 and CDR2 (germline): SEHNR, FQNEAQ (reference sequence). The CDR3 has 13 residues. Trimming stripped 8 bases from V and 0 bases from J, with 10 bases between. The DNA for the CDR3 is TGTGCCAGCGAGAGGACGGTGAACACTGAAGCTTTCTTT. Translated, it gives CASERTVNTEAFF.

The chain couples TRBV2 to TRBJ2-4; TRBD1 matches 8 bases. V lost 4 bases, J lost 4 bases, and 9 bases stayed unmatched. The CDR3 contains 16 residues. Germline CDR1 and CDR2: SNHLY and FYNNEI. CDR3 protein: CASSAGQGWEKNIQYF. The CDR3 DNA follows: TGTGCCAGCAGTGCCGGACAGGGTTGGGAGAAAAACATTCAGTACTTC.

This clonotype occurred many times. The CDR3 loop reads CSAQYDNGAQYF. The CDR3 region has the DNA TGCAGTGCACAATATGATAACGGCGCGCAGTATTTT. This chain joins TRBV20-1 and TRBJ2-3, with D uncertain. Trimming removed 6 bases from V and 10 bases from J, with 17 bases in between. There are 12 residues in the CDR3. The germline V gene encodes CDR1 DFQATT and CDR2 SNEGSKA (reference sequence).

The chain is built from TRBV4-2 and TRBJ1-1; D uncertain. Germline-derived CDR1 and CDR2 are LGHNA and YNFKEQ. V shed 0 bases and J shed 4 bases, with 12 bases lying between them. The CDR3 is 15 residues long. In nucleotides, the CDR3 is TGTGCCAGCAGCCAAGATGGGCACGAGGGCACTGAAGCTTTCTTT. Protein sequence: CASSQDGHEGTEAFF.

This clonotype came up many times. The chain is built from TRBV12-3 or TRBV12-4 and TRBJ1-2, with D unresolved. This CDR3 has 13 amino acids. The V gene lost 0 bases and the J gene lost 5 bases, with 7 bases spanning the gap. DNA of the CDR3: TGTGCCAGCAGTTTAGCGATGGGTTATGGCTACACCTTC. It is translated as CASSLAMGYGYTF.

This clonotype was seen many times. This chain links TRBV7-9 with TRBJ2-4, with D perhaps given as TRBD1 or TRBD2 (5 bases each). Germline assignment: CDR1 SEHNR and CDR2 FQNEAQ (reference sequence). Trimming stripped 5 bases from V and 7 bases from J, with 15 bases between. This CDR3 has 14 residues. The CDR3, as DNA: TGTGCCAGCAGCCTAGACTGGGGGAGTAACATTCAGTACTTC. Translated: CASSLDWGSNIQYF. The full variable domain, rest sourced from reference TRBV7-9 and TRBJ2-4, is DTGVSQNPRHKITKRGQNVTFRCDPISEHNRLYWYRQTLGQGPEFLTYFQNEAQLEKSRLLSDRFSAERPKGSFSTLEIQRTEQGDSAMYLCASSLDWGSNIQYFGAGTRLSVL.

V usage is TRBV28 and J usage is TRBJ2-7; 9 bases line up with TRBD2. CDR1 MDHEN and CDR2 SYDVKM come from the germline V gene. V dropped 3 bases and J dropped 2; count of bases not matched to a gene: 5. This CDR3 has 15 amino acids. The CDR3 sequence is CASSFRREGPYEQYF. In nucleotides, the CDR3 is TGTGCCAGCAGTTTCCGGCGGGAGGGCCCCTACGAGCAGTACTTC.

This clonotype was recorded a few times. The chain carries TRBV20-1 and TRBJ1-3; no clear D. From germline, CDR1 is DFQATT and CDR2 SNEGSKA (reference sequence). Trimming stripped 2 bases from V and 1 base from J, with 6 bases between. This CDR3 spans 13 amino acids. This chain's CDR3 is CSARLRSGNTIYF. CDR3 bases: TGCAGTGCTAGACTCCGATCTGGAAACACCATATATTTT.

This clonotype was seen ten or more times. J is TRBJ2-7 and V is TRBV7-3; TRBD2 matches at 8 bases. The CDR3 extends over 13 amino acids. Unmatched junction bases numbered 10, after V lost 5 bases and J lost 10 bases. Germline CDR1 is SGHTA and CDR2 is FQGTGA. The CDR3 protein is CASSPSGGGPQYF. As DNA, the CDR3 is TGTGCCAGCAGCCCCTCGGGGGGGGGGCCCCAGTACTTC.

J is TRBJ2-3 and V is TRBV4-1; possibly TRBD2 for D (6 bases). Germline V CDR1 and CDR2: MGHRA, YSYEKL. The V end lost 0 bases, the J end lost 0 bases, and 13 bases lay between the germline ends. CDR3 length: 17 residues. The CDR3 is CASSQDRTTFSTDTQYF. CDR3 DNA: TGCGCCAGCAGCCAAGATCGGACTACCTTTAGCACAGATACGCAGTATTTT.

This clonotype appeared a few times. V and J are TRBV20-1 and TRBJ1-4; no clear D. This CDR3 is built from 13 residues. Germline assignment: CDR1 DFQATT and CDR2 SNEGSKA (reference sequence). V shed 6 bases and J shed 0 bases, with 8 bases lying between them. Here the CDR3 reads CSALSATNEKLFF. DNA for the CDR3: TGCAGTGCCCTCAGTGCAACTAATGAAAAACTGTTTTTT.

This clonotype occurred many times. The rearrangement uses TRBV18 and TRBJ2-1; 14 bases fit TRBD2. CDR1 is KGHSH, CDR2 LQKENI, per germline. CDR3 length: 17 residues. V trimming: 1 base; J trimming: 5 bases; junction bases outside the gene matches: 4. This CDR3 is CASSPLGTSGRDNEQFF. CDR3 coding DNA: TGTGCCAGCTCACCACTAGGGACTAGCGGGAGAGACAATGAGCAGTTCTTC.

This clonotype was counted many times. This chain joins TRBV7-2 and TRBJ2-1, with D uncertain. V was shortened by 5 bases and J by 4 bases, with 24 bases between the two germline ends. The CDR3 runs 18 residues. Germline values: CDR1 SGHTA, CDR2 FQGNSA. CDR3 sequence (DNA): TGTGCCAGCAGCCCCAACCGGGCTCACGGCACACATTACAATGAGCAGTTCTTC. This gives the protein CASSPNRAHGTHYNEQFF.

Here the CDR3 reads CASSQGLRGGPGNEQFF. CDR3 bases: TGCGCCAGCAGCCAAGGTCTCAGGGGCGGACCAGGGAATGAGCAGTTCTTC. The chain uses TRBV4-1 and TRBJ2-1; tentative D call: TRBD1 (6 bases). Trimming took off 1 base at V and 7 bases at J, with 20 bases between the two ends. CDR3 size: 17 residues. The germline V gene encodes CDR1 MGHRA and CDR2 YSYEKL.

The chain links TRBV29-1 to TRBJ2-3, with D perhaps matching TRBD2 (6 bases). Germline V gives CDR1 SQVTM, CDR2 ANQGSEA. Trimming shortened V by 3 bases and J by 6 bases, and 7 bases separated the two germline ends. The CDR3 sequence is 11 residues long. The CDR3: CSVEAGDTQYF. The CDR3 nucleotides are TGCAGCGTTGAGGCGGGGGATACGCAGTATTTT.

Only a few counts were recorded for this clonotype. The V gene is TRBV29-1, the J gene TRBJ1-1; possible D gene TRBD1, 6 bases. Germline values: CDR1 SQVTM, CDR2 ANQGSEA. This CDR3 region has 13 residues. V was pared by 6 bases and J by 5 bases, with 16 bases between. CDR3 sequence (DNA): TGCAGCGTCCCGACAGGAGTTCGGACTGAAGCTTTCTTT. This encodes CSVPTGVRTEAFF.

This clonotype was seen ten or more times. The chain is built from TRBV12-3 or TRBV12-4 and TRBJ1-1, with D uncertain. V lost 3 bases, J lost 5 bases, and 10 bases lay in between. This CDR3 comprises 13 residues. CDR3 in amino acids: CASSFGPGTEAFF. DNA of the CDR3: TGTGCCAGCAGTTTCGGCCCTGGAACTGAAGCTTTCTTT.

This clonotype was detected ten times or more. This sequence joins TRBV7-9 and TRBJ2-1, with 13 bases fitting TRBD2. The CDR3 is 17 amino acids. The germline gives CDR1 SEHNR, CDR2 FQNEAQ (reference sequence). V gave up 0 bases and J gave up 9 bases; unmatched junction bases: 8. As DNA, the CDR3 is TGTGCCAGCAGCTTAGCGGGACTAGCGGGATGGCTCGGTGAGCAGTTCTTC. It specifies CASSLAGLAGWLGEQFF.